A selection of T cell receptor beta chains follows, all from one sample in a study of T cell changes during pregnancy in multiple sclerosis. The repertoire was sequenced with immunoSEQ multiplex PCR; TCRdb's copy has only in-frame clones and lacks some. The data hold 40,000 to 45,000 clones, with about 88% observed a single time. Sequenced here: CD4+ T cells from peripheral blood mononuclear cells, sampled in the first trimester of pregnancy. These receptors were collected from a female donor with multiple sclerosis, enrolled in a pregnancy study. CDR3s include the opening cysteine and the closing phenylalanine or tryptophan. Fields, in order: D gene, clone size, V gene, J gene, CDR3 DNA, CDR3 protein. D genes are given only for firm matches. Size values are once, few and many counts, or a class for expanded clones, and some rows have none.

>NA|NA|TRBV1|TRBJ2-7
TGCACCAGCAGCCAAGATCGCCTAGCGGTTACCTCCTACGAGCAGTACTTC
CTSSQDRLAVTSYEQYF
>TRBD1|few|TRBV2|TRBJ1-2
TGTGCCAGCACTAGGGACAGGCTAAGCGGCTACACCTTC
CASTRDRLSGYTF
>NA|NA|TRBV7-2|TRBJ2-7
TGTGCCAGCAGCTTAGTCTTCGCGGGACAGATCTCCTACGAGCAGTACTTC
CASSLVFAGQISYEQYF
>NA|NA|TRBV5-1|TRBJ2-5
TGCGCCAGCAGCGTCGACAGTCACCAAGAGACCCAGTACTTC
CASSVDSHQETQYF
>TRBD2|NA|TRBV11-2|TRBJ2-1
TGTGCCAGCAGCCGGAGCGGGGGTAATCGTGTCAATGAGCAGTTCTTC
CASSRSGGNRVNEQFF
>NA|NA|TRBV5-1|TRBJ2-7
TGCGCCAGCAGTACGGGTGGCTCGGGGGAGCAGTACTTC
CASSTGGSGEQYF
>TRBD1|NA|TRBV5-8|TRBJ1-5
TGTGCCAGCAGCTTTCAGGGACAGGGGTCTGGGGGCCCCCAGCATTTT
CASSFQGQGSGGPQHF
>TRBD1|NA|TRBV7-3|TRBJ1-1
TGTGCCAGCAGCCCGGGACAGCGGGACACTGAAGCTTTCTTT
CASSPGQRDTEAFF
>TRBD2|NA|TRBV18|TRBJ2-3
TGTGCCAGCTCACCAACAACTAGCGGGGGGGCCCTTTCAGATACGCAGTATTTT
CASSPTTSGGALSDTQYF
>NA|NA|TRBV5-1|TRBJ1-3
TGCGCCAGCCAACTTGGGGGCCGTGACTCTGGAAACACCATATATTTT
CASQLGGRDSGNTIYF
>TRBD1|NA|TRBV19|TRBJ1-6
TGTGCCAGTAGTATTGGGACAGGAAACTCCTATAATTCACCCCTCCACTTT
CASSIGTGNSYNSPLHF
>NA|NA|TRBV25-1|TRBJ1-1
TGTGCCAGCAGGACAAGCAGCCAGAACCAGGGGATTGACACTGAAGCTTTCTTT
CASRTSSQNQGIDTEAFF
>TRBD2|NA|TRBV7-3|TRBJ2-2
TGTGCCAGCAGCCCGAACCTCGGACTAGCGGGGTTATCGAACACCGGGGAGCTGTTTTTT
CASSPNLGLAGLSNTGELFF
>NA|NA|TRBV5-1|TRBJ2-5
TGCGCCAGCAGCTTCGGGCGGGTTGACGAGACCCAGTACTTC
CASSFGRVDETQYF
>NA|NA|TRBV19|TRBJ1-2
TGTGCCAGTAGGATCAACAGGGACTATGGCTACACCTTC
CASRINRDYGYTF
>TRBD2|NA|TRBV5-1|TRBJ2-7
TGCGCCAGCAGCTTGGCCCCTCTAGCGGAGACCTACGAGCAGTACTTC
CASSLAPLAETYEQYF
>NA|NA|TRBV30|TRBJ1-1
TGTGCCTGGAGTGGGGGAGGTGCTGAAGCTTTCTTT
CAWSGGGAEAFF
>TRBD2|NA|TRBV4-2|TRBJ2-7
TGTGCCAGCAGCCAAGTGATAATGGTAGCGGGGGGTTCCAACTCCTACGAGCAGTACTTC
CASSQVIMVAGGSNSYEQYF
>TRBD1|NA|TRBV19|TRBJ2-2
TGTGCCAGTAGTACAACAGGGGTGGGCGGGGAGCTGTTTTTT
CASSTTGVGGELFF
>NA|NA|TRBV18|TRBJ2-5
TGTGCCAGCTCACCCGGCGTCACGGGTCAAGAGACCCAGTACTTC
CASSPGVTGQETQYF
>TRBD1|NA|TRBV27|TRBJ2-3
TGTGCCAGCAGTCCATCAGGGGGAGCGCAGTATTTT
CASSPSGGAQYF
>TRBD1|NA|TRBV10-3|TRBJ1-2
TGTGCCATCAGTCCCGAGACAGGGATGGTTTGGGGCTACACCTTC
CAISPETGMVWGYTF
>NA|NA|TRBV25-1|TRBJ2-3
TGTGCCAGCAGTGTGGCAGGGGCTCCAGATACGCAGTATTTT
CASSVAGAPDTQYF
>NA|NA|TRBV30|TRBJ1-1
TGTGCCTGGAGGGTGGAGAGTGAAGCTTTCTTT
CAWRVESEAFF
>NA|NA|TRBV11-3|TRBJ2-1
TGTGCCAGCAGCTTACGCTCCCGAGATGATGAGCAGTTCTTC
CASSLRSRDDEQFF
>TRBD1|NA|TRBV11-1|TRBJ2-3
TGTGCCAGCAGCTCCCCCGGGACAGGGGATGGTGGCACAGATACGCAGTATTTT
CASSSPGTGDGGTDTQYF
>TRBD1|NA|TRBV29-1|TRBJ1-5
TGCAGCGTTGGGGGACAGAATCAGCCCCAGCATTTT
CSVGGQNQPQHF
>NA|NA|TRBV2|TRBJ1-1
TGTGCCAGCACCTTCGGGGGGAGAACTGAAGCTTTCTTT
CASTFGGRTEAFF
>NA|NA|TRBV25-1|TRBJ1-1
TGTGCCAGCAGTAGGGGCGCGGGGGATGGGGAAGCTTTCTTT
CASSRGAGDGEAFF
>NA|NA|TRBV2|TRBJ2-7
TGTGCCAGCAGTGAAAGCCACGAGCAGTACTTC
CASSESHEQYF
>NA|NA|TRBV2|TRBJ1-2
TGTGCCAGCAGCGGAGGGGCCAACTATGGCTACACCTTC
CASSGGANYGYTF
>NA|NA|TRBV19|TRBJ1-5
TGTGCCAGTACGGGAGGGGTAGGGGATCAGCCCCAGCATTTT
CASTGGVGDQPQHF
>TRBD1|NA|TRBV5-1|TRBJ1-2
TGCGCCAGCAGCTTAGGGACAGGGTCCTTTGGCTACACCTTC
CASSLGTGSFGYTF
>TRBD1|NA|TRBV2|TRBJ2-7
TGTGCCAGCAACCCGAGGACAGGTTCCTACGAGCAGTACTTC
CASNPRTGSYEQYF
>TRBD1|NA|TRBV7-9|TRBJ1-2
TGTGCCAGCAGCTTATCCCAGGGGGCTAACTATGGCTACACCTTC
CASSLSQGANYGYTF
>TRBD1|once|TRBV30|TRBJ1-1
TGTGCCTGGAGCAGGGGGCTTGACACTGAAGCTTTCTTT
CAWSRGLDTEAFF
>NA|NA|TRBV30|TRBJ2-2
TGTGCCTGGAGGGGAGTCGGGGAGCTGTTTTTT
CAWRGVGELFF
>TRBD1|NA|TRBV19|TRBJ1-3
TGTGCCAGTACCCTCCGGGACAGGAGCTCTGGAAACACCATATATTTT
CASTLRDRSSGNTIYF
>TRBD1|NA|TRBV5-5|TRBJ2-7
TGTGCCAGCAGCAGCCGGGACAGGGGCCTCTACGAGCAGTACTTC
CASSSRDRGLYEQYF
>TRBD1|NA|TRBV30|TRBJ2-3
TGTGCCTGGAGACAGGGGTATAGCACAGATACGCAGTATTTT
CAWRQGYSTDTQYF
>NA|NA|TRBV5-1|TRBJ1-3
TGCGCCAGCAGCTACGATACAGGGAACGTTGGAAACACCATATATTTT
CASSYDTGNVGNTIYF
>NA|NA|TRBV10-3|TRBJ2-2
TGTGCCATCAGTGAGCCGAGAACAGGCACCGGGGAGCTGTTTTTT
CAISEPRTGTGELFF
>TRBD1|NA|TRBV30|TRBJ1-5
TGTGCCTGGAGTCCGGACAGGGTGAGTGGTAGCAATCAGCCCCAGCATTTT
CAWSPDRVSGSNQPQHF
>NA|NA|TRBV19|TRBJ1-3
TGTGCCAGTAGTATCACCCGGGGGTCTGGAAACACCATATATTTT
CASSITRGSGNTIYF
>NA|NA|TRBV7-3|TRBJ1-1
TGTGCCAGCAGCTCAGGGGCAGGAATGAACACTGAAGCTTTCTTT
CASSSGAGMNTEAFF
>NA|NA|TRBV9|TRBJ1-1
TGTGCCAGCAGCGTAGAGGCAGGGGCGAACACTGAAGCTTTCTTT
CASSVEAGANTEAFF
>NA|NA|TRBV4-1|TRBJ1-1
TGCGCCAGCAGCCAAGATCTAGGGAACACTGAAGCTTTCTTT
CASSQDLGNTEAFF
>TRBD1|NA|TRBV6-5|TRBJ1-2
TGTGCCAGCAGTTACACTGGGCAGGGGGTCTATGGCTACACCTTC
CASSYTGQGVYGYTF
>NA|NA|TRBV7-2|TRBJ1-5
TGTGCCAGCAGCTTAGCGCTCGGGGTTGGGCAGCCCCAGCATTTT
CASSLALGVGQPQHF
>TRBD2|NA|TRBV4-2|TRBJ2-3
TGTGCCAGCAGCCAAGAGAGGGCTAGCGGAGGCTCTAACACAGATACGCAGTATTTT
CASSQERASGGSNTDTQYF